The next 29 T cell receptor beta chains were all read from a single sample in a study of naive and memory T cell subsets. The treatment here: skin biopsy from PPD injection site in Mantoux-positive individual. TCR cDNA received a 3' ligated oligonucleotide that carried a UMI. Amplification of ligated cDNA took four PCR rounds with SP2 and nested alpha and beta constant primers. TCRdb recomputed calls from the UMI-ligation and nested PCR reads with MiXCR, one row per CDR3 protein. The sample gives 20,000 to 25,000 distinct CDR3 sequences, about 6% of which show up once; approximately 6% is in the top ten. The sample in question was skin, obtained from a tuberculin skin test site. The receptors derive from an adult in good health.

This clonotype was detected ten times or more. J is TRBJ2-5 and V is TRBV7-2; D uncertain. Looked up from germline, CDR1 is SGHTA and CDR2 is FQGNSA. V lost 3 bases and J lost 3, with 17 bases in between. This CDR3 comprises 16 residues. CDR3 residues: CASSLQAGRKEETQYF. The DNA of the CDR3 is TGTGCCAGCAGCTTGCAGGCCGGAAGGAAGGAAGAGACCCAGTACTTC.

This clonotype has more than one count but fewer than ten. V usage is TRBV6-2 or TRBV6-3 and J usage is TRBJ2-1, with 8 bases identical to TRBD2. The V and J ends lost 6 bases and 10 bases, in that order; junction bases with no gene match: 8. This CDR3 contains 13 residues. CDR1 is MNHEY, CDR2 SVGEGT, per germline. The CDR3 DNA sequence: TGTGCCAGCAGCTATGGACTAGCTGTGGAGCAGTTCTTC. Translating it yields CASSYGLAVEQFF.

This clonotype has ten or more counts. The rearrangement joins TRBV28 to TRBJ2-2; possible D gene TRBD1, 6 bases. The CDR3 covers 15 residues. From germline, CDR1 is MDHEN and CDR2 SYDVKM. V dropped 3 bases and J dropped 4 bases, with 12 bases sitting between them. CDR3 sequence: CASSFPGAGTGELFF. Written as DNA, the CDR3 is TGTGCCAGCAGTTTTCCAGGGGCAGGCACCGGGGAGCTGTTTTTT.

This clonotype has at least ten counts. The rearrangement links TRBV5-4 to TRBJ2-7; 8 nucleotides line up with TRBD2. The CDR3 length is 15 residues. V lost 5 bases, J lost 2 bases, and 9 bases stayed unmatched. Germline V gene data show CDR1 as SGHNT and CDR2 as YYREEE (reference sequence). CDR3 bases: TGTGCCAGCAGTCCTGGGGCAGCGGGGGCCTACGAGCAGTACTTC. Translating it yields CASSPGAAGAYEQYF.

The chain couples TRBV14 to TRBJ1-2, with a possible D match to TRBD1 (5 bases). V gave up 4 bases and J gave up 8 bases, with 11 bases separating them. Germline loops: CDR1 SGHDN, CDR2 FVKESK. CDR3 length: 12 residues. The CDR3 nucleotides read TGTGCCAGCAGCCTGGGGGGAATCGGCTACACCTTC. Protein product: CASSLGGIGYTF.

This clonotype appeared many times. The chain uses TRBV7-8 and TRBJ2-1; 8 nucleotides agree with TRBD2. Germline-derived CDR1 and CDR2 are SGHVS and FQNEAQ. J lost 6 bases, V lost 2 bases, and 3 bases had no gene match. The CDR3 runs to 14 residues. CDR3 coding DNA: TGTGCCAGCAGCTTACGGACTAGCAGCAATGAGCAGTTCTTC. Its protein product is CASSLRTSSNEQFF.

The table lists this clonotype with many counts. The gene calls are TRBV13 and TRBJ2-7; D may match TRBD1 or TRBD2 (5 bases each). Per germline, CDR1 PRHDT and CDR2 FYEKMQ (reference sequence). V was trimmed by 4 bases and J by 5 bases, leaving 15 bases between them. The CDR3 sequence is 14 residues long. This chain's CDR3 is CASSWTTRGHEQYF. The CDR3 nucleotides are TGTGCCAGCAGCTGGACCACTAGGGGTCACGAGCAGTACTTC. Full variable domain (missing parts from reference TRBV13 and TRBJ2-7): AAGVIQSPRHLIKEKRETATLKCYPIPRHDTVYWYQQGPGQDPQFLISFYEKMQSDKGSIPDRFSAQQFSDYHSELNMSSLELGDSALYFCASSWTTRGHEQYFGPGTRLTVT.

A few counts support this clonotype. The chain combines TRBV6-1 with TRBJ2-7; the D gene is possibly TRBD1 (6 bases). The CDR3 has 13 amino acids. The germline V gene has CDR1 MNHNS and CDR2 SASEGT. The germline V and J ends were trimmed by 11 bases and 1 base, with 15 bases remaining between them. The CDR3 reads CAGGVRRSYEQYF. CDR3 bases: TGTGCCGGGGGCGTCAGGCGATCCTACGAGCAGTACTTC.

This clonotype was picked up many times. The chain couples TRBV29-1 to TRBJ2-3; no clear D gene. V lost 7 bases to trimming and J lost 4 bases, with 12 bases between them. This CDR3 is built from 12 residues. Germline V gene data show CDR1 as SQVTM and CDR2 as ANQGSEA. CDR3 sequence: CSALFGADTQYF. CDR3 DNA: TGCAGCGCTCTCTTTGGGGCAGATACGCAGTATTTT.

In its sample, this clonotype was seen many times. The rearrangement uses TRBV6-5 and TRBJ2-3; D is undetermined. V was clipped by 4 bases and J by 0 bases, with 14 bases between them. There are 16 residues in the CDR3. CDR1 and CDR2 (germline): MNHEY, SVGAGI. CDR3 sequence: CASSFGRSASTDTQYF. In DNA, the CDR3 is TGTGCCAGCAGTTTTGGACGGTCCGCTAGCACAGATACGCAGTATTTT.

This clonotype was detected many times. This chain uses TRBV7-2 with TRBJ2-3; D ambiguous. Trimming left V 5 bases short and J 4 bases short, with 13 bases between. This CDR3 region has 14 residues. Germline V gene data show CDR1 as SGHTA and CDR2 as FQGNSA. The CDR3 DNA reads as TGTGCCAGCAGCCCAGGCTACCGGGCAGATACGCAGTATTTT. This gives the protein CASSPGYRADTQYF.

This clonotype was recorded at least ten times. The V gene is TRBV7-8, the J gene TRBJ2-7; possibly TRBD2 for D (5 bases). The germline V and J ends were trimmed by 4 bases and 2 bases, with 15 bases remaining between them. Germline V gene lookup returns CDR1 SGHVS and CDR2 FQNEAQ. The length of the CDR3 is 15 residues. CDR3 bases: TGTGCCAGCAGCTCGCGCGGGCCGACGACCTACGAGCAGTACTTC. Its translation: CASSSRGPTTYEQYF.

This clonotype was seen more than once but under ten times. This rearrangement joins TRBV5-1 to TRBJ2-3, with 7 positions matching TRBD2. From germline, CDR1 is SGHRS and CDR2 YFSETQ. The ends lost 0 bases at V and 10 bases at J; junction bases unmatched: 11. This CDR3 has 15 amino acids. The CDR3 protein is CASSLVGQSGRAQYF. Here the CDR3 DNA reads TGCGCCAGCAGCTTGGTCGGGCAGTCAGGGAGGGCGCAGTATTTT.

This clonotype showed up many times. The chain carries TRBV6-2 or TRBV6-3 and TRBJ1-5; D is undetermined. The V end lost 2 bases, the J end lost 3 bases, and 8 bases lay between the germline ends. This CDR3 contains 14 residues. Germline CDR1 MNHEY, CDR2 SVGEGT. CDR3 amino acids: CASSYRSDNQPQHF. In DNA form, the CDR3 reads TGTGCCAGCAGTTACCGGTCCGACAATCAGCCCCAGCATTTT.

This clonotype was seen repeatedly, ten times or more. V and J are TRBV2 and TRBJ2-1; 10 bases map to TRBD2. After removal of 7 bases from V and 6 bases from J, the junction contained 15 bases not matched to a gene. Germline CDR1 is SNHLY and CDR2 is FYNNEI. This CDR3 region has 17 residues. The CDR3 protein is CASTPGLADSGGNEQFF. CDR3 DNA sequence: TGTGCCAGCACCCCTGGACTAGCGGATTCAGGGGGCAATGAGCAGTTCTTC.

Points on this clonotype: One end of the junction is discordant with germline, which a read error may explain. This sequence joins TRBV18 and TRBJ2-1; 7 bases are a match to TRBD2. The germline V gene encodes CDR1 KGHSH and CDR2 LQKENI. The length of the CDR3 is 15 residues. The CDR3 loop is CASSPGRDVYNGQFF. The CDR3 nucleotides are TGTGCCAGCTCACCAGGGAGGGACGTTTACAATGGGCAGTTCTTC.

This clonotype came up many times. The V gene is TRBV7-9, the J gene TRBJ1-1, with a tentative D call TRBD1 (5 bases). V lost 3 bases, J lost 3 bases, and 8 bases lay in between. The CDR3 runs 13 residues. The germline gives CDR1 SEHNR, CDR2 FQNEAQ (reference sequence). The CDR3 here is CASSFMGDTEAFF. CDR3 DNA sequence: TGTGCCAGCAGCTTCATGGGGGACACTGAAGCTTTCTTT.

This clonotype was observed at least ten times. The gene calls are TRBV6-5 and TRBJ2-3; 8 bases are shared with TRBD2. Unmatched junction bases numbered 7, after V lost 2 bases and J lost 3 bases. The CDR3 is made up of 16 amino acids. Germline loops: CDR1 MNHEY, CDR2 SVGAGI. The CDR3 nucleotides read TGTGCCAGCAGTTACACCCTACTAGCGGCTACAGATACGCAGTATTTT. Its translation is CASSYTLLAATDTQYF.

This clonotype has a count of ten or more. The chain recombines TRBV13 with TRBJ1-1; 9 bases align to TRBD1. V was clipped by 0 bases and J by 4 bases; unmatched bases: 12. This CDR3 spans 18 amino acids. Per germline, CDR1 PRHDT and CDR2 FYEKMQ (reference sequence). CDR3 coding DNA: TGTGCCAGCAGCTTAGGCCCCACCCCGGGACAGGGCAGCACTGAAGCTTTCTTT. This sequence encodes CASSLGPTPGQGSTEAFF.

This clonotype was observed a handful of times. The CDR3 region has the DNA TGTGCCAGCAGTGTGACAGGCCAAACCTATGGCTACACCTTC. Amino acid sequence: CASSVTGQTYGYTF. The J gene is TRBJ1-2, the V gene TRBV28, with a possible D match to TRBD1 (6 bases). The CDR3 totals 14 residues. The V and J ends lost 5 bases and 4 bases respectively, with 14 bases between them. CDR1 and CDR2 from the germline V gene are MDHEN and SYDVKM.

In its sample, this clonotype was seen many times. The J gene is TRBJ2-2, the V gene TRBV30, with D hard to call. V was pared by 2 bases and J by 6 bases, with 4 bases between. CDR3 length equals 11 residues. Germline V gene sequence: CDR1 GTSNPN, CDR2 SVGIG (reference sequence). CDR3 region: CAWSYAGELFF. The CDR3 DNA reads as TGTGCCTGGAGTTACGCCGGGGAGCTGTTTTTT. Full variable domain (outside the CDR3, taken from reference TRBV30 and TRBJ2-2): SQTIHQWPATLVQPVGSPLSLECTVEGTSNPNLYWYRQAAGRGLQLLFYSVGIGQISSEVPQNLSASRPQDRQFILSSKKLLLSDSGFYLCAWSYAGELFFGEGSRLTVL.

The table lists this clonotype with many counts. The CDR3 DNA follows: TGTGCCATCACCGGGACTAGCGGCACGACTTTCTCCTACAATGAGCAGTTCTTC. Translating gives CAITGTSGTTFSYNEQFF. The J gene is TRBJ2-1, the V gene TRBV10-3; 11 nucleotides align to TRBD2. Germline assignment: CDR1 ENHRY and CDR2 SYGVKD. This CDR3 is 18 amino acids long. The V segment lost 7 bases and the J segment 0 bases; nucleotides outside the gene matches: 11.

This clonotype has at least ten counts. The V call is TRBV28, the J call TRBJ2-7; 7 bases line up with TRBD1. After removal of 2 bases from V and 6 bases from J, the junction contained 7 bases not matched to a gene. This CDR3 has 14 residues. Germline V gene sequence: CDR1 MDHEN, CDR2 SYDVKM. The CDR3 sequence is CASSLRGPHREQYF. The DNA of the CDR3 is TGTGCCAGCAGTTTAAGGGGGCCGCACCGCGAGCAGTACTTC.

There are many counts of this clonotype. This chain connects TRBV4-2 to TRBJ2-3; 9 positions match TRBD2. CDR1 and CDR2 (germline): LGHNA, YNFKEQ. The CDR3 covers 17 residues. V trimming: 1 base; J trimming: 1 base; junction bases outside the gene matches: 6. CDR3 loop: CASSQAGASGGTDTQYF. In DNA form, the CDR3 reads TGTGCCAGCAGCCAAGCGGGGGCTAGCGGGGGCACAGATACGCAGTATTTT.

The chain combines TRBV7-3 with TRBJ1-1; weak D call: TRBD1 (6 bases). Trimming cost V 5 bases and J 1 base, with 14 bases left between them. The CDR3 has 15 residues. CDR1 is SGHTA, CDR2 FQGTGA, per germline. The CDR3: CASSGRPGQNTEAFF. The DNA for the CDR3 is TGTGCCAGCAGCGGGCGCCCGGGACAGAACACTGAAGCTTTCTTT.

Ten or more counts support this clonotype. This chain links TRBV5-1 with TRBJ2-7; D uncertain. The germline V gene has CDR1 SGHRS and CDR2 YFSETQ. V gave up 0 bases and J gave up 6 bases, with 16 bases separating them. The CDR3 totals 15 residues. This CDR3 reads CASSLGGTYDGEQYF. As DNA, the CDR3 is TGCGCCAGCAGCTTGGGGGGAACTTACGACGGCGAGCAGTACTTC.

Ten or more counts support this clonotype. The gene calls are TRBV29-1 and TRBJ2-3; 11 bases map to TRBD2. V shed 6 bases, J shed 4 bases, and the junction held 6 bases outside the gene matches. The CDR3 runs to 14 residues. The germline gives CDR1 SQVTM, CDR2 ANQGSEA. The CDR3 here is CSVLAGDKADTQYF. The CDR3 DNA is TGCAGCGTACTAGCGGGAGATAAGGCAGATACGCAGTATTTT.

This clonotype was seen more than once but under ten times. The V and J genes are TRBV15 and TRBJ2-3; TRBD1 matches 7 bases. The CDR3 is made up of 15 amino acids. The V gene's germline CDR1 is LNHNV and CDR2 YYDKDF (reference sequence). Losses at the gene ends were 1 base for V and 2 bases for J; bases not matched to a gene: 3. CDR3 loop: CATSRGTGTTDTQYF. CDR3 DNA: TGTGCCACCAGCAGAGGGACAGGTACCACAGATACGCAGTATTTT.

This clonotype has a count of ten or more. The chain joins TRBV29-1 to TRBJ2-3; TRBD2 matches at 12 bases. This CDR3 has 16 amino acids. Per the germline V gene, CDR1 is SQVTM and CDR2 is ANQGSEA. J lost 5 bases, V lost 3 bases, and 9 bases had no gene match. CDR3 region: CSVDRLAGGRRDTQYF. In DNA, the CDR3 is TGCAGCGTTGATCGGCTAGCGGGAGGGAGGAGAGATACGCAGTATTTT.